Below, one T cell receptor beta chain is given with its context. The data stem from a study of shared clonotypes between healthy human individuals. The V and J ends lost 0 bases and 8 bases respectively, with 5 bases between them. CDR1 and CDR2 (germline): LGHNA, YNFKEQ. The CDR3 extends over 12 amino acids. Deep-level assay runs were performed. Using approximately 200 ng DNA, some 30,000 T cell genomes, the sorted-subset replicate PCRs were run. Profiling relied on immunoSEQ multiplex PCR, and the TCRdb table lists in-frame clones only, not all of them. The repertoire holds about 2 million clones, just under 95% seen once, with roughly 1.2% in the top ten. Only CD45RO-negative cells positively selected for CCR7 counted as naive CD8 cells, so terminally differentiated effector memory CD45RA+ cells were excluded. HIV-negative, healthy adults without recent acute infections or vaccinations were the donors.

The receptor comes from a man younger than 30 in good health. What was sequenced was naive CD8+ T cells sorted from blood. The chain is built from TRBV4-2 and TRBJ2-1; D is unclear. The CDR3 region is CASSQDRHEQFF. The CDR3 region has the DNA TGTGCCAGCAGCCAAGATCGGCATGAGCAGTTCTTC.